The sequence of this TCR beta chain was determined in a study of cytomegalovirus exposure and HLA in healthy donors. Study-level information: An earlier analysis identified more than 95 million unique TCR beta sequences in some 180 million T cells. Study-wide points: Most subjects had HLA-A and HLA-B alleles reportedly predicted accurately by TCR beta sequences. Most of the CMV-associated TCR beta chains (in a later analysis) appeared to be HLA-restricted.

Germline V gives CDR1 LNHDA, CDR2 SQIVND (reference sequence). The CDR3 runs 15 residues. The germline V and J ends were trimmed by 0 bases and 3 bases, with 11 bases remaining between them. The PCR employed 60 Vbeta primers together with 13 Jbeta primers. This table comes from immunoSEQ multiplex PCR, and its TCRdb copy is limited to in-frame clones, with some not included. Among about 91,000 clones, around four fifths were seen once, and the ten largest hold about 4.2%. A word on this clone: What it recognizes is unknown.

The source material was PBMCs. The chain has TRBV19 and TRBJ1-1; a possible D gene is TRBD1 (5 bases). This TCR derives from a male donor in good health and CMV-seropositive. CDR3 in DNA: TGTGCCAGTAGTATAGATAGGGGATCGGACACTGAAGCTTTCTTT. Encoded protein: CASSIDRGSDTEAFF.